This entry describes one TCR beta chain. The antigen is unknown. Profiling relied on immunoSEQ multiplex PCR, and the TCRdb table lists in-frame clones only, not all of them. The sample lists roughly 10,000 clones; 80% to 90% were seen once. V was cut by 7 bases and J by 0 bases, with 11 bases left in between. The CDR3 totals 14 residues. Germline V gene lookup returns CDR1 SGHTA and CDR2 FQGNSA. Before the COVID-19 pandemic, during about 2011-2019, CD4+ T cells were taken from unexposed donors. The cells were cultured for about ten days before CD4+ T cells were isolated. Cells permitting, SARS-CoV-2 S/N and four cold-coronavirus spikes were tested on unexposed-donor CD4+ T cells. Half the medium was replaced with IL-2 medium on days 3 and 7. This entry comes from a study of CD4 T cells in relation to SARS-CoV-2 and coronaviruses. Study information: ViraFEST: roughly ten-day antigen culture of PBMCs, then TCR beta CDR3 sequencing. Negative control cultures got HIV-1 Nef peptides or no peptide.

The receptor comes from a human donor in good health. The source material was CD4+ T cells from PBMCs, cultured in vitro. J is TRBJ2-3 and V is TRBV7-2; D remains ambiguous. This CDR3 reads CASTSGPSTDTQYF. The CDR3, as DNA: TGTGCCAGCACCTCTGGCCCGAGCACAGATACGCAGTATTTT. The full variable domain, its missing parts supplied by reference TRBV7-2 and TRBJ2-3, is GAGVSQSPSNKVTEKGKDVELRCDPISGHTALYWYRQSLGQGLEFLIYFQGNSAPDKSGLPSDRFSAERTGGSVSTLTIQRTQQEDSAVYLCASTSGPSTDTQYFGPGTRLTVL.